A single sample gave rise to the 11 T cell receptor beta chains below, sequenced in a study of early T cells in non-severe SARS-CoV-2 infection. TCRdb passed the 5' RACE reads through MiXCR, listing each CDR3 protein once. The table lists 50,000 to 65,000 distinct CDR3 sequences, less than 20% of them singletons. The sample was whole blood, taken at baseline. All receptors derive from an adult who was a healthcare worker with PCR-confirmed SARS-CoV-2 infection or an uninfected control (not recorded which).

This clonotype came up a few times. The chain has TRBV7-8 and TRBJ2-1, with D unclear. Germline V gene data show CDR1 as SGHVS and CDR2 as FQNEAQ. The CDR3 is 13 amino acids. Deletions cut 3 bases from V and 7 bases from J, with 10 bases between. CDR3 sequence reads: CASSLPVDNEQFF. The CDR3 DNA reads TGTGCCAGCAGCTTGCCAGTGGATAATGAGCAGTTCTTC.

There are a few counts of this clonotype. This chain connects TRBV10-1 to TRBJ2-3; TRBD2 might be the D (5 bases). V shed 2 bases and J shed 2 bases, with 11 bases lying between them. In germline, CDR1 is WNHNN, CDR2 SYGVQD (reference sequence). This CDR3 is built from 15 residues. CDR3 region: CASSETLGNTDTQYF. CDR3 nucleotides: TGCGCCAGCAGTGAGACACTAGGGAACACAGATACGCAGTATTTT.

CDR3 nucleotide sequence: TGTGCCAGTAGAGACAGGAGGAGCAATCAGCCCCAGCATTTT. Protein: CASRDRRSNQPQHF. The rearrangement joins TRBV19 to TRBJ1-5; D possibly corresponds to TRBD1 (6 bases). Germline V lookup: CDR1 LNHDA, CDR2 SQIVND (reference sequence). There are 14 residues in the CDR3. The germline V and J ends were trimmed by 6 bases and 1 base, with 10 bases remaining between them. Complete variable domain (other parts from reference TRBV19 and TRBJ1-5): DGGITQSPKYLFRKEGQNVTLSCEQNLNHDAMYWYRQDPGQGLRLIYYSQIVNDFQKGDIAEGYSVSREKKESFPLTVTSAQKNPTAFYLCASRDRRSNQPQHFGDGTRLSIL.

This clonotype appeared a few times. V gene TRBV7-2 combines with J gene TRBJ2-3; D remains ambiguous. CDR3 size: 13 residues. Germline loops: CDR1 SGHTA, CDR2 FQGNSA. V lost 7 bases and J lost 6, with 14 bases in between. CDR3 nucleotide sequence: TGTGCCAGCACCCAGGAGTTGGCTGATACGCAGTATTTT. This gives the protein CASTQELADTQYF.

V and J are TRBV12-3 or TRBV12-4 and TRBJ2-1, with D possibly matching TRBD2 (5 bases). The CDR3 loop spans 12 amino acids. Trimming removed 4 bases from V and 9 bases from J, with 10 bases in between. For the CDR3, the DNA is TGTGCCAGCAGTTACGCACGGGGTGAGCAGTTCTTC. Protein sequence: CASSYARGEQFF.

This clonotype was found a few times. The chain joins TRBV7-9 to TRBJ1-1; 7 nucleotides line up with TRBD1. The germline V gene has CDR1 SEHNR and CDR2 FQNEAQ (reference sequence). V trimming: 0 bases; J trimming: 6 bases; junction bases outside the gene matches: 4. CDR3 size: 14 residues. The CDR3 bases are TGTGCCAGCAGCTTAGCGGGGGGACAGCCTGAAGCTTTCTTT. This sequence encodes CASSLAGGQPEAFF.

V usage is TRBV20-1 and J usage is TRBJ1-1, with 7 bases that match TRBD1. Per the germline V gene, CDR1 is DFQATT and CDR2 is SNEGSKA (reference sequence). The CDR3 runs to 13 residues. The J segment lost 1 base and the V segment lost 3 bases, leaving 2 bases of the junction unmatched. Here the CDR3 DNA reads TGCAGTGCTAGTTGGGACAGGAACACTGAAGCTTTCTTT. Amino acids: CSASWDRNTEAFF.

This clonotype was seen more than once but under ten times. V usage is TRBV6-5 and J usage is TRBJ2-3; D might be TRBD1 or TRBD2, each matching 6 bases. The ends were cut back, 5 bases at V and 5 bases at J, with 20 bases in the middle. The CDR3 has 16 amino acids. Germline loops: CDR1 MNHEY, CDR2 SVGAGI. CDR3 sequence: CASSLLGWGAGDTQYF. CDR3 DNA: TGTGCCAGCAGTCTCCTCGGATGGGGGGCCGGAGATACGCAGTATTTT.

This clonotype has a handful of counts. The chain couples TRBV29-1 to TRBJ1-2, with D hard to call. CDR3 size: 12 residues. The V gene lost 5 bases and the J gene lost 0 bases, with 7 bases spanning the gap. The V gene's germline CDR1 is SQVTM and CDR2 ANQGSEA. DNA of the CDR3: TGCAGCGTTCTGGAACCTAACTATGGCTACACCTTC. Its translation is CSVLEPNYGYTF.

This clonotype was counted only a few times. V usage is TRBV11-2 and J usage is TRBJ2-7, with 11 bases aligning to TRBD2. The V and J ends lost 5 bases and 4 bases, in that order; junction bases with no gene match: 7. CDR3 length: 15 residues. CDR1 is SGHAT and CDR2 is FQNNGV in the germline V gene. The CDR3: CASSARLAGRYEQYF. Written as DNA, the CDR3 is TGTGCCAGCAGCGCGCGACTAGCGGGAAGGTACGAGCAGTACTTC.

In this sample, this clonotype turned up many times. V and J are TRBV5-8 and TRBJ2-3; maybe TRBD1 (6 bases). The CDR3 has 16 amino acids. Per the germline V gene, CDR1 is SGHTS and CDR2 is YDEGEE. Between the trimmed V and J ends, which lost 0 bases and 6 bases, there was a span of 17 bases. The CDR3 protein is CASSLAGVPLRDTQYF. CDR3 DNA: TGTGCCAGCAGCTTGGCAGGGGTCCCTCTTCGGGATACGCAGTATTTT.